One T cell receptor beta chain is described in this entry. This sample stems from a study of response to subunit inactivated influenza vaccine. The CDR3 loop spans 15 amino acids. The ends were cut back, 5 bases at V and 3 bases at J, with 16 bases in the middle. From germline, CDR1 is SGHTA and CDR2 FQGNSA. TCRdb re-called the RT-PCR reads with MiXCR, one entry per CDR3 protein. The data show roughly 570,000 distinct CDR3 sequences, less than 15% seen once. This clonotype was sampled from a man aged 45-65 years who received an inactivated influenza vaccine. The chain employs TRBV7-2 and TRBJ1-1; D perhaps matches TRBD1 (5 bases). Sequencing used PBMCs from blood, obtained 11 to 12 days after vaccination. CDR3 region: CASSRSWGLDTEAFF. The CDR3 DNA is TGTGCCAGCAGCAGGTCGTGGGGGTTAGACACTGAAGCTTTCTTT. Complete variable domain (other parts from reference TRBV7-2 and TRBJ1-1): GAGVSQSPSNKVTEKGKDVELRCDPISGHTALYWYRQSLGQGLEFLIYFQGNSAPDKSGLPSDRFSAERTGGSVSTLTIQRTQQEDSAVYLCASSRSWGLDTEAFFGQGTRLTVV.